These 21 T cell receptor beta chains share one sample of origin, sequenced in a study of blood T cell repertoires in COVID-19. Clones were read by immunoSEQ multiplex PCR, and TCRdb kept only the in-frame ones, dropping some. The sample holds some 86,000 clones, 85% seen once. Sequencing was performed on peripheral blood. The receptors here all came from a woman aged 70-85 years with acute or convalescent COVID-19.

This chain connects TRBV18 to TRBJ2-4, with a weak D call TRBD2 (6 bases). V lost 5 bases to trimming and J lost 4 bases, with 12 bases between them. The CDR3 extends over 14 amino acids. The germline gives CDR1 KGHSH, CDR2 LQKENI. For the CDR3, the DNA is TGTGCCAGCTCAGCCTCCGGAGGGAAAAACATTCAGTACTTC. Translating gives CASSASGGKNIQYF.

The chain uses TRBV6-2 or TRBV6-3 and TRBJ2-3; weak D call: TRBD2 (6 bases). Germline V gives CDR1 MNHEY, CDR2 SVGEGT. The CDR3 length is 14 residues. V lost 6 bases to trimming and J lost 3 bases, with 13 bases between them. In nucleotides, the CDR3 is TGTGCCAGCAGCCCCCCCAGCGGGACAGATACGCAGTATTTT. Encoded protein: CASSPPSGTDTQYF.

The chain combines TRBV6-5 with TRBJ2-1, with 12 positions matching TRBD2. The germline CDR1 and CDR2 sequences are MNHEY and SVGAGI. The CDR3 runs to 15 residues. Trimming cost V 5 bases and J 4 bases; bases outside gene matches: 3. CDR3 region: CASSRTSGDYNEQFF. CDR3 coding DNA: TGTGCCAGCAGTCGGACTAGCGGGGATTACAATGAGCAGTTCTTC.

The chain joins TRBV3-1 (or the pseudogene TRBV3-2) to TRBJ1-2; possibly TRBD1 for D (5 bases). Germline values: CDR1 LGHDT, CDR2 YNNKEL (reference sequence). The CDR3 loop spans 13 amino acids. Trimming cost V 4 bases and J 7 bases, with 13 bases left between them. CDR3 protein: CASSPPLGGGYTF. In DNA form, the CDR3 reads TGTGCCAGCAGCCCTCCGCTGGGGGGTGGCTACACCTTC.

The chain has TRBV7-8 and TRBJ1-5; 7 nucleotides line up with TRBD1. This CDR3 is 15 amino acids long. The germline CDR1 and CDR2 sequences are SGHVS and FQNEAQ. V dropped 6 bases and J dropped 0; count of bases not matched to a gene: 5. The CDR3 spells CASRPQGVSNQPQHF. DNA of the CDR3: TGTGCCAGCAGACCGCAGGGGGTTAGCAATCAGCCCCAGCATTTT.

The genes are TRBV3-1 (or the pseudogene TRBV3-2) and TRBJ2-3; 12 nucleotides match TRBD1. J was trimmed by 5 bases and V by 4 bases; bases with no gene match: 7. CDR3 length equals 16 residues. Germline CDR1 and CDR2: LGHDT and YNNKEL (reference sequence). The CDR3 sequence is CASSLYRDRGQDTQYF. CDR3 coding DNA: TGTGCCAGCAGCCTATACCGGGACAGGGGGCAAGATACGCAGTATTTT.

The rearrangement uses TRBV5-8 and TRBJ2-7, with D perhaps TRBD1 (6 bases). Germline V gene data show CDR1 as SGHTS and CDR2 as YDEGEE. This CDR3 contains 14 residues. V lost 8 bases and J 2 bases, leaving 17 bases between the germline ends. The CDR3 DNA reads TGTGCCAGTCAAGGACAGACCCGCCCCTACGAGCAGTACGTC. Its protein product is CASQGQTRPYEQYV.

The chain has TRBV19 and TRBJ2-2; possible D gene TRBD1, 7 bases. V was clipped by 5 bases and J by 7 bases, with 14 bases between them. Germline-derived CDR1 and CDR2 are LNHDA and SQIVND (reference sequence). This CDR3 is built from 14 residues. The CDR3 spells CASSPQGGGGELFF. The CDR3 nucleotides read TGTGCCAGTAGTCCCCAGGGGGGCGGCGGGGAGCTGTTTTTT.

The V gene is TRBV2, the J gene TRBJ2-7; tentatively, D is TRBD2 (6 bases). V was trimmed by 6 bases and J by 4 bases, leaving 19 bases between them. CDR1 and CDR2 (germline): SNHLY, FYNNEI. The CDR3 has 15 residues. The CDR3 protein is CASRYLASALYEQYV. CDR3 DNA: TGTGCCAGCAGATATCTAGCGAGTGCCCTATACGAGCAGTACGTC.

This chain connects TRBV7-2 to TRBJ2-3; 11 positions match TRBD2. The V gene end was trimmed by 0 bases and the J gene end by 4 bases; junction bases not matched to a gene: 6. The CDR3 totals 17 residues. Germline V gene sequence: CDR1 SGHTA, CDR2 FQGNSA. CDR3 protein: CASSLARLAGIADTQYF. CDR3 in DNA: TGTGCCAGCAGCTTAGCAAGACTAGCGGGAATCGCAGATACGCAGTATTTT.

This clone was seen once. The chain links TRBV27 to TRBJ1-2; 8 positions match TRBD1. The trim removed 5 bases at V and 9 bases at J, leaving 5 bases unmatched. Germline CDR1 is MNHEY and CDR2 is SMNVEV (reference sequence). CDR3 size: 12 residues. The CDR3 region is CASSRTGTSYTF. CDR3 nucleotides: TGTGCCAGCAGTAGGACAGGGACAAGCTACACCTTC.

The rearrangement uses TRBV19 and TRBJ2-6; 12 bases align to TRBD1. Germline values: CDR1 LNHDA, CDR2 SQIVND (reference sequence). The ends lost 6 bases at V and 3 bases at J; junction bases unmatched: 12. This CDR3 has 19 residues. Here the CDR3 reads CASSFTRDRGRGGANVLTF. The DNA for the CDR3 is TGTGCCAGTAGCTTTACCCGGGACAGGGGGCGCGGTGGGGCCAACGTCCTGACTTTC.

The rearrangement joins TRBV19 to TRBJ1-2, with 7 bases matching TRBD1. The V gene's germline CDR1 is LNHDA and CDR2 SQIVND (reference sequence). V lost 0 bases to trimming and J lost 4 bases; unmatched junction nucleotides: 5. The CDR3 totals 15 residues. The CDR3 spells CASSIDSGQSYGYTF. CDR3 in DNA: TGTGCCAGTAGTATAGATTCGGGACAGAGCTATGGCTACACCTTC. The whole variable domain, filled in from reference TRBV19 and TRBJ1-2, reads DGGITQSPKYLFRKEGQNVTLSCEQNLNHDAMYWYRQDPGQGLRLIYYSQIVNDFQKGDIAEGYSVSREKKESFPLTVTSAQKNPTAFYLCASSIDSGQSYGYTFGSGTRLTVV.

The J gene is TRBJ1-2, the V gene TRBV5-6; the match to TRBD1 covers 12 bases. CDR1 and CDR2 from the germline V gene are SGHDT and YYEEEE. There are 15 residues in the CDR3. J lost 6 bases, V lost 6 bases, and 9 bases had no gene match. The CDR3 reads CASTFLGQGANGYTF. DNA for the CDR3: TGTGCCAGCACCTTTCTGGGACAGGGGGCTAATGGCTACACCTTC.

DNA for the CDR3: TGTGCCAGCAGTTTACTCAGGGGGAACGAGCAGTACGTC. Protein: CASSLLRGNEQYV. The chain has TRBV11-2 and TRBJ2-7; 7 nucleotides align to TRBD1. The CDR3 is 13 amino acids. The trim removed 6 bases at V and 5 bases at J, leaving 7 bases unmatched. Germline-derived CDR1 and CDR2 are SGHAT and FQNNGV.

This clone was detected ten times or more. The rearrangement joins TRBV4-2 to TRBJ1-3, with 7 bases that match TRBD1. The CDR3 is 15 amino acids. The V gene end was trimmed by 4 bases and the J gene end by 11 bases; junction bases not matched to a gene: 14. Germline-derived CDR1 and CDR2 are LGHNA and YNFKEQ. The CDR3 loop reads CASSPGTARTAAIYF. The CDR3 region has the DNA TGTGCCAGCAGCCCTGGGACAGCCCGGACCGCCGCCATATATTTT.

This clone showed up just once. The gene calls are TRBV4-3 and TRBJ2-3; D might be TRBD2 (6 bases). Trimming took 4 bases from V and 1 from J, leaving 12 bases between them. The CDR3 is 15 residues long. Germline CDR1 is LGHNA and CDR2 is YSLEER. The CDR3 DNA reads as TGCGCCAGCAGCCCGGTGCGGGGTGGCACAGATACGCAGTATTTT. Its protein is CASSPVRGGTDTQYF.

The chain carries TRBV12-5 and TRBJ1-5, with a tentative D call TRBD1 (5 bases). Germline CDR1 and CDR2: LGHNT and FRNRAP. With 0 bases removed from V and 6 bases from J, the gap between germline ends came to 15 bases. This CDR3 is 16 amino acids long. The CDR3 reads CASGLVEGWGGQPQHF. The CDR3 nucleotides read TGTGCTAGTGGTTTGGTGGAGGGTTGGGGGGGTCAGCCCCAGCATTTT.

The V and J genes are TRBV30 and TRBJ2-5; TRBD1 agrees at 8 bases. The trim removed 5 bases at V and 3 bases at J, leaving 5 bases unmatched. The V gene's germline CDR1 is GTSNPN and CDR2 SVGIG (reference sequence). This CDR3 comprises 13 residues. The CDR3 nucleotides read TGTGCCTGGGACCAGGGGGCTAAAGAGACCCAGTACTTC. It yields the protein CAWDQGAKETQYF.

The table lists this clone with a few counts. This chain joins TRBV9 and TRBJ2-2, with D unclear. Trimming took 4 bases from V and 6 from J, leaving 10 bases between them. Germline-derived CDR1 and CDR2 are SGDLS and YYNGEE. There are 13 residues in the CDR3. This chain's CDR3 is CASSPVVAGELFF. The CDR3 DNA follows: TGTGCCAGCAGCCCGGTCGTGGCCGGGGAGCTGTTTTTT.

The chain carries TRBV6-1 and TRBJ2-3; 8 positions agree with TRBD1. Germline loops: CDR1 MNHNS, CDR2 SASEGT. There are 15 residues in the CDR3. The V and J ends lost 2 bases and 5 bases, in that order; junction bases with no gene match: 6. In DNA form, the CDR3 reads TGTGCCAGCAGTGAACGCCGGACAGGGATAGATACGCAGTATTTT. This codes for CASSERRTGIDTQYF.